A single sample gave rise to the 32 T cell receptor beta chains below, sequenced in a study of shared clonotypes between healthy human individuals. In the naive CD8 group, cells lacked CD45RO and were positively selected for CCR7, so terminally differentiated effector memory CD45RA+ cells were left out. Produced via immunoSEQ multiplex PCR; TCRdb's table is partial and in-frame only. The table has about 800,000 clones, about 96% seen once. Sample: naive CD8+ T cells sorted from blood. The receptors come from a man aged 30 to 45 in good health.

This clone has just one count. The chain couples TRBV6-1 to TRBJ2-1; 9 bases are a match to TRBD2. The CDR3 length is 16 residues. The V gene's germline CDR1 is MNHNS and CDR2 SASEGT. Trimming cost V 3 bases and J 5 bases; bases outside gene matches: 8. The CDR3 protein is CASSDMASGVNNEQFF. CDR3 in DNA: TGTGCCAGCAGTGATATGGCTAGCGGGGTAAACAATGAGCAGTTCTTC.

The rearrangement uses TRBV10-1 and TRBJ1-2, with D unclear. Germline loops: CDR1 WNHNN, CDR2 SYGVQD (reference sequence). The CDR3 loop spans 12 amino acids. Trimming removed 9 bases from V and 1 base from J, with 9 bases in between. DNA for the CDR3: TGCGCCAGAGGATCATATAACTATGGCTACACCTTC. Translated, it gives CARGSYNYGYTF.

The chain recombines TRBV9 with TRBJ2-3; TRBD1 or TRBD2 may be the D gene (5 bases each). The CDR3 has 16 amino acids. V was cut by 4 bases and J by 0 bases, with 15 bases left in between. Germline assignment: CDR1 SGDLS and CDR2 YYNGEE. The CDR3 reads CASSSGTSASTDTQYF. CDR3 bases: TGTGCCAGCAGCTCCGGGACCAGTGCTAGCACAGATACGCAGTATTTT.

This clone showed up just once. The genes are TRBV5-1 and TRBJ2-7; D may be TRBD1 (8 bases). With 3 bases removed from V and 3 bases from J, the gap between germline ends came to 19 bases. CDR1 is SGHRS and CDR2 is YFSETQ in the germline V gene. The CDR3 length is 16 residues. CDR3 amino acids: CASSSIPTGEGYEQYF. As DNA, the CDR3 is TGCGCCAGCAGCTCGATACCGACAGGGGAGGGCTACGAGCAGTACTTC.

The rearrangement uses TRBV29-1 and TRBJ2-1; TRBD2 matches 10 bases. The CDR3 runs 13 residues. The germline CDR1 and CDR2 sequences are SQVTM and ANQGSEA. Trimming at V came to 3 bases and at J to 9 bases, leaving 5 bases not matched to a gene. As DNA, the CDR3 is TGCAGCGTTGATTCTAGCGGGAGTCCTGAGCAGTTCTTC. Translated: CSVDSSGSPEQFF.

The DNA of the CDR3 is TGTGCCAGCAGCTACCCGGGTGGTAGCGGGAGGCAAGATACGCAGTATTTT. Amino acid sequence: CASSYPGGSGRQDTQYF. V and J are TRBV7-8 and TRBJ2-3; 10 bases align to TRBD2. CDR1 is SGHVS and CDR2 is FQNEAQ in the germline V gene. With 4 bases clipped from V and 5 bases from J, the junction kept 12 bases outside the gene matches. The CDR3 runs 17 residues.

V usage is TRBV6-5 and J usage is TRBJ2-7; D is unclear. CDR3 size: 14 residues. Trimming took 5 bases from V and 4 from J, leaving 15 bases between them. Germline lookup yields CDR1 MNHEY and CDR2 SVGAGI. The CDR3 coding sequence is TGTGCCAGCAGTGGCGGAATAGGGATTTACGAGCAGTACTTC. This encodes CASSGGIGIYEQYF.

The chain is built from TRBV15 and TRBJ2-7; possibly TRBD1 for D (5 bases). Germline V lookup: CDR1 LNHNV, CDR2 YYDKDF (reference sequence). The CDR3 contains 14 residues. V shed 1 base and J shed 3 bases, with 10 bases lying between them. The CDR3 loop reads CATSRGTFNYEQYF. The CDR3 DNA sequence: TGTGCCACCAGCAGAGGGACATTCAACTACGAGCAGTACTTC.

In its sample, this clone was seen once. V and J are TRBV28 and TRBJ2-1; either TRBD1 or TRBD2 may supply D (6 bases each). Trimming pared 0 bases from V and 8 bases from J, leaving 14 bases between. The CDR3 length is 15 residues. Looked up from germline, CDR1 is MDHEN and CDR2 is SYDVKM. CDR3 loop: CASSLWLRGEDEQFF. CDR3 in DNA: TGTGCCAGCAGTTTATGGTTGAGGGGGGAAGATGAGCAGTTCTTC.

The gene calls are TRBV29-1 and TRBJ2-3; the D is unclear. The CDR3 runs to 12 residues. Trimming cost V 7 bases and J 8 bases, with 16 bases left between them. Germline assignment: CDR1 SQVTM and CDR2 ANQGSEA. The CDR3 protein is CSGWLSETTQYF. In DNA form, the CDR3 reads TGCAGCGGTTGGCTATCGGAAACTACGCAGTATTTT.

The V and J genes are TRBV29-1 and TRBJ2-7, with D unclear. Trimming took 4 bases from V and 2 from J, leaving 12 bases between them. CDR3 length: 13 amino acids. Per germline, CDR1 SQVTM and CDR2 ANQGSEA. The CDR3 protein is CSVVTPATYEQYF. The DNA for the CDR3 is TGCAGCGTTGTTACCCCCGCCACCTACGAGCAGTACTTC.

The chain carries TRBV27 and TRBJ2-1; TRBD2 agrees at 12 bases. Germline values: CDR1 MNHEY, CDR2 SMNVEV (reference sequence). V lost 5 bases, J lost 2 bases, and 7 bases stayed unmatched. The CDR3 is made up of 17 amino acids. Here the CDR3 DNA reads TGTGCCAGCAGTCTCGGGACTAGCGGGCGACCCTACAATGAGCAGTTCTTC. It specifies CASSLGTSGRPYNEQFF.

This rearrangement joins TRBV11-2 to TRBJ2-7, with a possible D match to TRBD2 (6 bases). CDR1 SGHAT and CDR2 FQNNGV come from the germline V gene. V was clipped by 5 bases and J by 3 bases, with 17 bases between them. There are 15 residues in the CDR3. The CDR3 DNA reads TGTGCCAGCAGCCCCTTCGGGGACTCAAACTACGAGCAGTACTTC. As protein: CASSPFGDSNYEQYF.

This clone was observed a single time. The chain employs TRBV2 and TRBJ2-3, with 7 bases that match TRBD2. J was trimmed by 11 bases and V by 10 bases; bases with no gene match: 9. The CDR3 covers 11 residues. Germline V lookup: CDR1 SNHLY, CDR2 FYNNEI. The CDR3 loop is CAIQGTKRQYF. DNA of the CDR3: TGTGCCATACAAGGGACTAAACGGCAGTATTTT.

This chain joins TRBV7-8 and TRBJ2-7; 12 bases are shared with TRBD2. Germline CDR1 SGHVS, CDR2 FQNEAQ. The junction had 1 base not matched to a gene; V was cut back by 1 base and J by 6 bases. This CDR3 has 14 amino acids. The CDR3 nucleotides are TGTGCCAGCAGCTTAGAACTAGCGGGAGGCGAGCAGTACTTC. This sequence encodes CASSLELAGGEQYF.

The chain has TRBV29-1 and TRBJ1-5; perhaps TRBD1 as D (6 bases). Trimming removed 7 bases at V and 5 bases at J, with 15 bases between. Germline CDR1 and CDR2: SQVTM and ANQGSEA. The CDR3 is 13 residues long. The CDR3 is CSAQGGGDQPQHF. CDR3 sequence (DNA): TGCAGCGCACAGGGAGGGGGGGATCAGCCCCAGCATTTT.

V and J are TRBV7-9 and TRBJ2-6, with D perhaps assigned TRBD1 or TRBD2 (5 bases each). This CDR3 contains 17 residues. V was shortened by 2 bases and J by 2 bases, with 13 bases between the two germline ends. The germline V gene has CDR1 SEHNR and CDR2 FQNEAQ (reference sequence). The CDR3 sequence: CASSLRQGVPGANVLTF. DNA of the CDR3: TGTGCCAGCAGCTTAAGGCAGGGAGTACCTGGGGCCAACGTCCTGACTTTC.

CDR3 sequence reads: CASSPAEKLFF. Here the CDR3 DNA reads TGCGCCAGCTCCCCTGCCGAAAAACTGTTTTTT. The chain is built from TRBV10-1 and TRBJ1-4, with D unresolved. This CDR3 has 11 amino acids. The germline gives CDR1 WNHNN, CDR2 SYGVQD (reference sequence). Trimming removed 8 bases at V and 8 bases at J, with 9 bases between.

The chain combines TRBV27 with TRBJ1-2; the D gene is possibly TRBD1 (6 bases). The CDR3 spans 11 residues. Germline lookup yields CDR1 MNHEY and CDR2 SMNVEV (reference sequence). Deletions cut 5 bases from V and 6 bases from J, with 7 bases between. DNA of the CDR3: TGTGCCAGCAGTAACAGGGATGGCTACACCTTC. It specifies CASSNRDGYTF.

The V and J genes are TRBV5-8 and TRBJ2-7; perhaps TRBD1 as D (5 bases). V was shortened by 4 bases and J by 2 bases, with 10 bases between the two germline ends. CDR3 size: 13 residues. Germline V gives CDR1 SGHTS, CDR2 YDEGEE. The CDR3 is CASSHRFPYEQYF. CDR3 bases: TGTGCCAGCAGCCACAGGTTCCCCTACGAGCAGTACTTC. The full variable domain, rest sourced from reference TRBV5-8 and TRBJ2-7, is EAGVTQSPTHLIKTRGQQATLRCSPISGHTSVYWYQQALGLGLQFLLWYDEGEERNRGNFPPRFSGRQFPNYSSELNVNALELEDSALYLCASSHRFPYEQYFGPGTRLTVT.

As for this clone: One end of the junction varies from germline; a read error may be responsible. V and J are TRBV7-7 and TRBJ2-1; D not resolved. The CDR3 length is 12 residues. The germline V gene encodes CDR1 SSHAT and CDR2 FNYEAQ (reference sequence). The CDR3 nucleotides are TGTGCTAGCAGACCGGGCGGCGATGAGCAGTTCTTC. Translating it yields CASRPGGDEQFF.

DNA of the CDR3: TGCAGCGTCCGAAGGGGAGTGGACAATGAGCAGTTCTTC. Translation gives CSVRRGVDNEQFF. The rearrangement joins TRBV29-1 to TRBJ2-1, with D possibly being TRBD1 or TRBD2 (5 bases each). CDR1 is SQVTM and CDR2 is ANQGSEA in the germline V gene. There are 13 residues in the CDR3. Trimming took off 6 bases at V and 5 bases at J, with 14 bases between the two ends.

Regarding this clone: The junction departs from the called germline gene at one end, perhaps through a read error. This chain uses TRBV7-7 with TRBJ2-1, with D unresolved. This CDR3 comprises 14 residues. The germline V gene has CDR1 SSHAT and CDR2 FNYEAQ (reference sequence). CDR3 protein: CASSPNPSSNEQFF. DNA of the CDR3: TGTGCTAGCAGCCCGAACCCCTCTTCCAATGAGCAGTTCTTC.

The rearrangement uses TRBV27 and TRBJ2-5, with TRBD2 matching 12 bases. The V gene end was trimmed by 11 bases and the J gene end by 1 base; junction bases not matched to a gene: 8. CDR1 MNHEY and CDR2 SMNVEV come from the germline V gene (reference sequence). The CDR3 runs to 15 residues. The CDR3 protein is CASSGTSGFQETQYF. The CDR3 DNA follows: TGTGCCTCTTCCGGGACTAGCGGGTTCCAAGAGACCCAGTACTTC.

This chain uses TRBV6-1 with TRBJ2-7; weak D call: TRBD2 (6 bases). Germline V CDR1 and CDR2: MNHNS, SASEGT. The CDR3 loop spans 15 amino acids. The V end was cut by 6 bases, the J end by 4 bases, with 19 bases between. The CDR3 loop is CASRKRLGGTYEQYF. In nucleotides, the CDR3 is TGTGCCAGCAGGAAACGACTAGGTGGAACGTACGAGCAGTACTTC.

The gene calls are TRBV19 and TRBJ2-1; 10 bases fit TRBD2. After removal of 2 bases from V and 4 bases from J, the junction contained 5 bases not matched to a gene. The germline V gene encodes CDR1 LNHDA and CDR2 SQIVND (reference sequence). This CDR3 contains 16 residues. CDR3 region: CASSISGLAVYNEQFF. CDR3 DNA sequence: TGTGCCAGTAGTATATCCGGACTAGCGGTTTACAATGAGCAGTTCTTC.

V usage is TRBV7-9 and J usage is TRBJ1-1, with 7 bases identical to TRBD1. Germline V CDR1 and CDR2: SEHNR, FQNEAQ (reference sequence). After removal of 6 bases from V and 8 bases from J, the junction contained 9 bases not matched to a gene. This CDR3 region has 13 residues. The CDR3 reads CASRHRDSVEAFF. As DNA, the CDR3 is TGTGCCAGCAGACACCGGGACAGTGTAGAAGCTTTCTTT.

The V and J genes are TRBV19 and TRBJ1-3; D ambiguous. The CDR3 consists of 15 residues. Germline V gives CDR1 LNHDA, CDR2 SQIVND (reference sequence). The V and J ends lost 7 bases and 0 bases respectively, with 13 bases between them. CDR3 sequence (DNA): TGTGCCAGTAATAATCGCACGACCTCTGGAAACACCATATATTTT. Protein: CASNNRTTSGNTIYF.

This clone was seen once. This chain connects TRBV7-9 to TRBJ2-7; TRBD1 matches 11 bases. The CDR3 extends over 16 amino acids. CDR1 is SEHNR and CDR2 is FQNEAQ in the germline V gene (reference sequence). V shed 5 bases, J shed 4 bases, and the junction held 10 bases outside the gene matches. CDR3 region: CASSTSLGQGAYEQYF. The CDR3, as DNA: TGTGCCAGCAGCACCTCCCTAGGACAGGGGGCTTACGAGCAGTACTTC.

This chain connects TRBV9 to TRBJ1-1, with D perhaps TRBD1 (5 bases). The CDR3 runs 14 residues. Between the trimmed V and J ends, which lost 0 bases and 3 bases, there was a span of 9 bases. CDR1 is SGDLS, CDR2 YYNGEE, per germline. Here the CDR3 DNA reads TGTGCCAGCAGCGTAGTAAGGGGCCACACTGAAGCTTTCTTT. It specifies CASSVVRGHTEAFF.

The J gene is TRBJ2-2, the V gene TRBV15; D not certain. CDR1 LNHNV and CDR2 YYDKDF come from the germline V gene (reference sequence). The ends were cut back, 0 bases at V and 2 bases at J, with 13 bases in the middle. CDR3 size: 17 residues. CDR3 sequence: CATSRDLTAYNTGELFF. CDR3 sequence (DNA): TGTGCCACCAGCAGAGATTTAACAGCATATAACACCGGGGAGCTGTTTTTT.

The J gene is TRBJ2-2, the V gene TRBV6-5; D remains unclear. V was trimmed by 0 bases and J by 2 bases, leaving 10 bases between them. CDR1 is MNHEY and CDR2 is SVGAGI in the germline V gene. The CDR3 is 16 residues long. The CDR3 loop reads CASSYSNSLNTGELFF. The CDR3 nucleotides read TGTGCCAGCAGTTACTCCAACTCTCTCAACACCGGGGAGCTGTTTTTT.